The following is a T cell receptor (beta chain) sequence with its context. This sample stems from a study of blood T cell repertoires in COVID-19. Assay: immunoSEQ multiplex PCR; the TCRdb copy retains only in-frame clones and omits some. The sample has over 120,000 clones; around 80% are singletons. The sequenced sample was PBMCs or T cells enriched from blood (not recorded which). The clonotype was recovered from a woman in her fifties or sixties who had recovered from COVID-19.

This CDR3 reads CASSPGWGQTYGYTF. CDR3 nucleotides: TGTGCCAGTAGTCCGGGCTGGGGACAAACCTATGGCTACACCTTC. The rearrangement joins TRBV19 to TRBJ1-2; a possible D gene is TRBD1 (6 bases). Trimming shortened V by 5 bases and J by 4 bases, and 17 bases separated the two germline ends. Germline V gives CDR1 LNHDA, CDR2 SQIVND (reference sequence). The CDR3 covers 15 residues.